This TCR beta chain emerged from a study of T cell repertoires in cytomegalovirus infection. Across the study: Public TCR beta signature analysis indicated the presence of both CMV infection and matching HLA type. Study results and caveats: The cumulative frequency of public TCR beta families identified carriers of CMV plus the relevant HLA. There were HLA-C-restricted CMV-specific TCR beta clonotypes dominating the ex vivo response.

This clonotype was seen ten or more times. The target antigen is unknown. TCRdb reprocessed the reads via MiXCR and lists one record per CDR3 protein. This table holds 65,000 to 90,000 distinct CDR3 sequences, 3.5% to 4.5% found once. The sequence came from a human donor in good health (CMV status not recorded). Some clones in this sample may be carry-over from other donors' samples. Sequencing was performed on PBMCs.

CDR3 nucleotide sequence: TGTGCCAGCAGCTTAGACCCCAGGGTGAACACTGAAGCTTTCTTT. Translating it yields CASSLDPRVNTEAFF. The chain carries TRBV7-2 and TRBJ1-1; tentatively, D is TRBD1 (5 bases). V shed 1 base and J shed 0 bases, with 9 bases lying between them. The CDR3 spans 15 residues. CDR1 is SGHTA and CDR2 is FQGNSA in the germline V gene.